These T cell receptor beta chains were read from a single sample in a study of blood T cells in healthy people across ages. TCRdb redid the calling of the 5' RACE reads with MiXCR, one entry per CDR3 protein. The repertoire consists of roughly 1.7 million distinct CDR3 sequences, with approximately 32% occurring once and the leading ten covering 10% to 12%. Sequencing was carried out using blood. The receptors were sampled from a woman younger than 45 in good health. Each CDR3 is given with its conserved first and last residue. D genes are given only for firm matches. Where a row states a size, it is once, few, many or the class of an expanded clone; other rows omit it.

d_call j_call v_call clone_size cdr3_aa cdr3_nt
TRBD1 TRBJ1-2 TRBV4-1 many CASSQTGSYGYTF TGTGCCAGCAGCCAGACAGGGAGCTATGGCTACACCTTC
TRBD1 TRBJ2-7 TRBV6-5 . CASRSDRLRSYEQYF TGTGCCAGCAGATCGGACAGGCTCCGCTCCTACGAGCAGTACTTC
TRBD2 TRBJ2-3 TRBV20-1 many CSARDPLAGGLISTDTQYF TGCAGTGCTAGAGATCCGCTAGCGGGGGGCTTGATTAGCACAGATACGCAGTATTTT
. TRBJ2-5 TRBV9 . CASSVWAGETQYF TGTGCCAGCAGCGTATGGGCAGGAGAGACCCAGTACTTC
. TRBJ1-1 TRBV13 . CASSLRKRNIEAFF TGTGCCAGCAGCCTCCGGAAAAGGAACATTGAAGCTTTCTTT
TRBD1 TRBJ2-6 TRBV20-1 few CSAPLHRGRGKGANVLTF TGCAGTGCCCCACTTCACAGGGGGCGAGGAAAAGGGGCCAACGTCCTGACTTTC
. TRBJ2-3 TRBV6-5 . CASSRLREDTQYF TGTGCCAGCAGTCGGCTTCGGGAGGATACGCAGTATTTT
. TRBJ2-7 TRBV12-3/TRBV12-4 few CASSLGRLHEQYF TGTGCCAGCAGTTTAGGCCGGCTGCACGAGCAGTACTTC
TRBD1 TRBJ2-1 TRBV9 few CASSVEGTGYNEQFF TGTGCCAGCAGCGTAGAGGGGACAGGGTACAATGAGCAGTTCTTC
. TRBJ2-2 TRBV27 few CASSLIGGELFF TGTGCCAGCAGTTTGATCGGCGGGGAGCTGTTTTTT
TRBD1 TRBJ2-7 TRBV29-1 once CSVIGTGEGNEQYF TGCAGCGTTATCGGGACAGGGGAGGGCAATGAGCAGTACTTT
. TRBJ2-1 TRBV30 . CAWSVRRGSYNEQFF TGTGCCTGGAGTGTAAGACGGGGCTCCTACAATGAGCAGTTCTTC
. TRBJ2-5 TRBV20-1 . CSAQPYTGYQETQYF TGCAGTGCTCAACCTTACACAGGGTACCAAGAGACCCAGTACTTC
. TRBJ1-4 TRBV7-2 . CASSLEVGNEKLFF TGTGCCAGCAGCTTAGAAGTGGGTAATGAAAAACTGTTTTTT
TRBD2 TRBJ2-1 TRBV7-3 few CASSPQPLAGVYNEQFF TGTGCCAGCAGCCCGCAACCACTAGCGGGGGTTTACAATGAGCAGTTCTTC
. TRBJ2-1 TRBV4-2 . CASSQVGDGVRSYNEQFF TGTGCCAGCAGCCAAGTTGGAGACGGGGTCCGCTCCTACAATGAGCAGTTCTTC
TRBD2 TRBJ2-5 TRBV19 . CASSVGAGAKGETQYF TGTGCCAGTAGTGTAGGAGCGGGGGCAAAGGGAGAGACCCAGTACTTC
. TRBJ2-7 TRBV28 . CASSSSRGQGFYEQYF TGTGCCAGCAGTTCATCGAGGGGCCAGGGTTTCTACGAGCAGTACTTC
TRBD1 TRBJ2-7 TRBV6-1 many CASSEGFGTGVSYEQYF TGTGCCAGCAGTGAAGGCTTCGGGACAGGCGTCTCCTACGAGCAGTACTTC
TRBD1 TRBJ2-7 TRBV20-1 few CSVSQGTLAREQYF TGCAGTGTTTCACAGGGGACCTTAGCTAGAGAGCAGTACTTC
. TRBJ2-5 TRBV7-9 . CASKGEDSFQETQYF TGTGCCAGCAAGGGAGAGGACAGCTTTCAAGAGACCCAGTACTTC
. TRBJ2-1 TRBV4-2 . CASSQAVQGMNNEQFF TGTGCCAGCAGCCAAGCAGTACAGGGAATGAACAATGAGCAGTTCTTC
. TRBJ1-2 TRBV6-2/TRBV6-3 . CASSYDRRANYGYTF TGTGCCAGCAGTTACGACAGGCGAGCTAACTATGGCTACACCTTC
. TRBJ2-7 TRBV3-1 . CASSQGDQMPPYEQYF TGTGCCAGCAGCCAAGGTGACCAAATGCCTCCCTACGAGCAGTACTTC
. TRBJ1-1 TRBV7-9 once CASSLGQGNEAFF TGTGCCAGCAGCTTAGGGCAGGGTAATGAAGCTTTCTTT
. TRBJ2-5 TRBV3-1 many CASSSSVSETQYF TGTGCCAGCAGCTCTAGTGTATCGGAGACCCAGTACTTC
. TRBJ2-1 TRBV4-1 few CASLGSYNEQFF TGCGCCAGCCTGGGCTCCTACAATGAGCAGTTCTTC
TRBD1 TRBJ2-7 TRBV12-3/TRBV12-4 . CASGRDRGINEQYF TGTGCCAGCGGCCGGGACAGGGGGATCAACGAGCAGTACTTC
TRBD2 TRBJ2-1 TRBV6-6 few CASLAGLGYNEQFF TGTGCCAGCCTAGCGGGATTAGGCTACAATGAGCAGTTCTTC
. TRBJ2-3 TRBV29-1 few CSVDFGGKTDAQYF TGCAGCGTTGATTTTGGGGGGAAGACAGATGCGCAGTATTTT
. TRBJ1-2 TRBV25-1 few CASPLGSRGYTF TGTGCCAGCCCCTTGGGATCTCGGGGCTACACCTTC
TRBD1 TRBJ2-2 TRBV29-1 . CSVGRQGATGELFF TGCAGCGTGGGCCGACAGGGAGCCACCGGGGAGCTGTTTTTT
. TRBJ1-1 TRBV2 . CASSAASRITEAFF TGTGCCAGCAGTGCCGCTTCAAGGATTACTGAAGCTTTCTTT
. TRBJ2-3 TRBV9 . CASSVWGGAADTQYF TGTGCCAGCAGCGTCTGGGGGGGGGCCGCAGATACGCAGTATTTT
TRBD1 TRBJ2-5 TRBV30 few CAWRQGQETQYF TGTGCCTGGAGACAGGGGCAAGAGACCCAGTACTTC
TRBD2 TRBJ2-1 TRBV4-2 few CASSQDEGSGGYNEQFF TGTGCCAGCAGCCAAGATGAGGGCTCGGGGGGATACAATGAGCAGTTCTTC
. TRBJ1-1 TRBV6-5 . CTSSYRERTFF TGTACCAGCAGTTACCGCGAACGGACTTTCTTT
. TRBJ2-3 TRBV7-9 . CASSLGQPRTDTQYF TGTGCCAGCAGCTTAGGACAGCCCAGGACAGATACGCAGTATTTT
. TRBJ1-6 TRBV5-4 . CASSLGARTPYNSPLHF TGTGCCAGCAGCTTGGGTGCGCGGACACCATATAATTCACCCCTCCACTTT
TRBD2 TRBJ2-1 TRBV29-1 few CSVAELAGGANNEQFF TGCAGCGTTGCTGAACTAGCGGGAGGGGCAAACAATGAGCAGTTCTTC
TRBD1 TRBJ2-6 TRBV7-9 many CASSIRDRDSGANVLTF TGTGCCAGCAGCATCCGGGACAGAGATTCTGGGGCCAACGTCCTGACTTTC
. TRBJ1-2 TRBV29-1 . CSVAKDRLFNYGYTF TGCAGCGTGGCTAAGGACAGACTATTTAACTATGGCTACACCTTC
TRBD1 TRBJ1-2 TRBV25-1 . CASSEPRAGGGDGYTF TGTGCCAGCAGTGAACCACGGGCAGGGGGCGGAGATGGCTACACCTTC
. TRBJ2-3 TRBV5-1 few CASSFVTAGGTDTQYF TGCGCCAGCAGCTTCGTAACGGCGGGTGGCACAGATACGCAGTATTTT
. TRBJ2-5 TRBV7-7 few CASSLDPYQETQYF TGTGCCAGCAGTCTGGATCCGTACCAAGAGACCCAGTACTTC
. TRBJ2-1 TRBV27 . CASSPTSLYNEQFF TGTGCCAGCAGTCCTACCAGCCTATACAATGAGCAGTTCTTC